Listed here is a single TCR beta chain. Data came from immunoSEQ multiplex PCR; TCRdb stores just in-frame clones and leaves some out. This table holds about 180,000 clones, roughly 92% found once. The data belong to a study of control samples from healthy donors and cancer patients. The CDR3 covers 16 residues. CDR1 and CDR2 from the germline V gene are LNHDA and SQIVND (reference sequence). V trimming: 4 bases; J trimming: 7 bases; junction bases outside the gene matches: 13. The sequence was obtained from a man aged 30-40 years in good health. The genes are TRBV19 and TRBJ2-3; 8 nucleotides align to TRBD2. The sample consisted of blood. The CDR3 loop is CASSTRSGGAQNTQYF. Here the CDR3 DNA reads TGTGCCAGTAGTACGAGGTCGGGGGGGGCCCAGAATACGCAGTATTTT.